This TCR beta chain was sequenced in a study of shared clonotypes between healthy human individuals (dated by TCRdb to the early 2020s). At the level of the whole study: A couple of women and a few men aged 18 to 49 years were included in the cohort. Per donor, leukapheresis produced somewhere between about 0.94 and 8.9 billion PBMCs. For each donor, CD4 naive and CD4 memory were each given three plates, CD8 naive was given two plates, and CD8 memory was given one plate. Different laboratories and diverse techniques were used to prepare libraries and sequence TCR repertoires, to increase sequencing depth and limit assay-specific biases. Blood TCR repertoires of a handful of healthy adults were deeply sequenced to estimate repertoire size and the extent of clonotype sharing between individuals. Overall study outcomes, separate from this receptor: Compared with non-shared clonotypes, the clonotypes found in all four sorted-subset donors had higher generation probabilities. Even with the large sequencing depth, rarefaction of the sorted-subset datasets indicated that sequencing was incomplete. Across a few donors, around 5.4% of naive CD4, around 3.5% of naive CD8, 2.3% of memory CD4, and roughly 0.4% of memory CD8 clonotypes were shared. Because the study included only a small number of donors, the genetic and exposure-history diversity represented was limited. Larger estimated clonotype richness was generally found for naive subsets than for memory subsets. Only blood was sampled, and tissue TCR repertoires likely differ from those in blood. Pairwise subsampling led to the expectation that sequencing depth would affect the degree of clonotype sharing among donors.

Using the deep immunoSEQ assay, multiplex PCR amplified TCR CDR3 regions from genomic DNA. Extracted genomic DNA from each cell subset was distributed evenly across all wells of several immunoSEQ 96-well plates, and each plate was treated as a replicate. For sorted subsets, approximately 190 ng of genomic DNA, equivalent to around 31,000 T cell genomes, went into each replicate PCR. The purified libraries were quantified using a Qubit 3.0 fluorometer, sized with a Bioanalyzer 2100, and then quantified again using the KAPA Library Quantification kit. Every immunoSEQ 96-well plate was sequenced on a separate single-read 150-cycle Illumina NextSeq 550 flow cell. From the authors' description of their analysis: The immunoSEQ output contained only junctional sequences without quality scores, so filtering could not match that applied to full-length reads. To assign V/J genes and CDR3, sequences were annotated against IMGT germline references using PyIR, a Python wrapper for IgBLAST v1.9. Any read was removed if the V/J assignment was weak (E-value above 1e-6), the CDR3 was missing, or the read contained stop codons, out-of-frame junctions, or ambiguous translated residues. V3J clonotypes were defined by identical inferred V gene, J gene, and CDR3 amino acid sequence. Percentage overlap between repertoires was calculated by dividing the number of shared unique clonotypes by the size of the smaller repertoire. Three approaches were used to assess repertoire richness: RTK rarefaction, the Chao1 estimator, and Recon v2.1 estimates of unobserved clonotypes. For all TCRbeta clonotypes obtained by the gDNA method from four donors, generation probabilities were computed with OLGA. This is the immuneACCESS table as TCRdb keeps it, with only in-frame sequences that have V and J called. A part of the clones is gone; compared with another copy, unresolved V genes explain less than half, and the rest is unexplained. The V and J calls and clone size were taken over from that table, and D and trimming were inferred from the DNA. The sample table holds roughly 2.4 million clones, of which approximately 95% were seen once. In total, the top ten clones hold approximately 0.13% of the sample.

The donors were healthy, HIV-negative adults who had no recently reported acute infections or vaccinations. Only Caucasian adults living in Nashville, Tennessee, USA were represented among the donors. Magnetic negative selection was used to enrich CD4+ T cells, after which naive cells were positively selected on CD45RA and the negative fraction became the memory subset. Blood was collected by leukapheresis, and PBMCs were isolated by Ficoll-Histopaque density gradient centrifugation and then cryopreserved in liquid nitrogen vapor phase. Purity and quantity of every magnetically sorted T cell population were checked by analytical flow cytometry. From each sorted fraction, genomic DNA was isolated and quantified by UV absorbance on a Nanodrop 2000c. A note on this clone: Its antigen remains unidentified. No base quality values were provided; no much bigger clone lies one nucleotide off.

The sequence came from a man aged 18 to 29 in good health. Sequenced material: naive CD4+ T cells sorted from blood. The sample's cell subset or site label is to be understood as: CD45RA+ positively selected.

The DNA reads as follows: TGTGCCAGCAGCCAAAGACAGGGTAGCGGTACTGAAGCTTTCTTT. It codes for CASSQRQGSGTEAFF. In this chain, TRBV7-2 is recombined with TRBJ1-1; TRBD1 agrees with 7 junctional bases. According to the germline V gene, CDR1 reads SGHTA and CDR2 reads FQGNSA. Counted from cysteine to phenylalanine, this CDR3 has 15 amino acids. The read is trimmed to its CDR3 DNA, 45 bases read in frame from base 1. From V the trimming removes 5 bases and from J it removes 5 bases, while the gene matches leave 11 bases of the junction unaccounted for.